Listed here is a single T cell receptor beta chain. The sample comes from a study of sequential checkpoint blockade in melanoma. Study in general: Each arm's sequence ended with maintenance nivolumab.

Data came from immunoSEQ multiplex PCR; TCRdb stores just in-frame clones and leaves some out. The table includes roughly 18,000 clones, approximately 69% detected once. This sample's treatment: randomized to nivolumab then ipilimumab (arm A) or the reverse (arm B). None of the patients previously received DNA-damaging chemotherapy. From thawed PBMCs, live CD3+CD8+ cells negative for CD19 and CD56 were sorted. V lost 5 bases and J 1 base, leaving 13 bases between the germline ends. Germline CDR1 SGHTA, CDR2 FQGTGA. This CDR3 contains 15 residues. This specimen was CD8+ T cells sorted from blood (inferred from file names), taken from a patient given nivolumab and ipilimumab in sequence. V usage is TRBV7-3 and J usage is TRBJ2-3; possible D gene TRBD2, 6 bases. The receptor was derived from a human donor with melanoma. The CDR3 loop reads CASSGSGDGTDTQYF. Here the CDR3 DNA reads TGTGCCAGCAGCGGTTCGGGGGATGGCACAGATACGCAGTATTTT.